This paragraph covers one T cell receptor (beta chain) sequence. This receptor's antigen is unknown. No qualities accompany the bases; no much larger clone lies one base away. Library preparation was by the immunoSEQ multiplex PCR assay. TCRbeta CDR3 sequencing was done by Adaptive Biotechnologies at survey depth, reporting CDR3 sequences, V/J genes, productive frequency and template counts. Amplification of TCR beta CDR3 regions was performed from genomic DNA rather than from RNA. For the original study's pipeline: Pairwise repertoire overlap between tissues was quantified with Jensen-Shannon divergence, where 1 means complete divergence and 0 identical. Tissues were clustered by single-linkage agglomerative hierarchical clustering of pairwise JSD values, and the clustering results were displayed as dendrograms. GLIPH2 was run on all patient samples with simulation_depth 1000, kmer_min_depth 3 and cdr3_length_cutoff 8, and groups with more than two unique CDR3s were retained. A standardized tissue-overlap score extrapolated Jaccard GLIPH-group overlap across patients to a standard repertoire size of 1000 clones. To look at how diversity was associated with clinical or experimental variables, linear mixed-effect models were used, with tissue treated as a fixed effect and individual treated as a random effect. Imported from immuneACCESS, the table was reduced by TCRdb to in-frame sequences with V and J called. These copies leave out some clones; in studies compared against another copy, an unresolved V gene accounts for under half, and the cause of the remainder is not known. V, J and clone size were drawn from that table, and D and trimming were deduced from the DNA. Counted in this sample were about 6,300 clones; 55% to 75% of them appeared once. Under 7.5% of the sample belongs to the ten largest clones.

This record comes from a study of tissue T cells after allogeneic stem cell transplantation (dated by TCRdb to between 2021 and 2022). For the study in its entirety: For tissues with multiple samples, a pathologist reviewed H&E sections and gave sequencing priority to samples with histologically apparent lymphocytes. TCR beta repertoires were profiled across many tissues obtained from research autopsies of patients with and without GVHD, as well as in mouse models of GVHD. The human arm was conducted as a prospective observational study, and neither blinding nor randomization was performed. The research as a whole found: A small and clinically heterogeneous patient cohort was studied, and sampling depth was acknowledged as a limitation. Not many T cell clones showed up in more than one patient, yet clustering based on motifs uncovered repertoire signatures that were shared across patients in a tissue-specific way. Within patients, how anatomically similar tissues were was a major factor shaping TCR repertoire composition, regardless of disease or transplant status. In both patients and mice, only a limited portion of the TCR repertoire detected in tissues was captured by blood and spleen T cells. Blood samples were not available from the non-GVHD comparator patients. Which tissue TCRs were alloreactive or antigen-specific was not determined in the study, and some of the clones might have been host cells that persisted.

The time point label, read with the paper, signifies: human tissue collected at research (rapid) autopsy. Three non-HCT comparator patients with other cancers, having at least five GI tract samples and no known GI disease at death, were selected retrospectively. After a median post-mortem interval of about 9.1 hours, autopsy tissues were collected, including GI sites from esophagus to rectum, liver, skin, and lymphoid organs such as spleen. Autopsy specimens were bisected, with one portion flash-frozen in liquid nitrogen and the rest formalin-fixed; GI outer muscle layers were removed. Genomic DNA was extracted from frozen tissues using the Mag-Bind Blood & Tissue DNA HDQ 96 Kit on a Chemagic 360 or the DNeasy Blood & Tissue Kit. Extracted DNA was further purified with the Genomic DNA Clean & Concentrator-25 kit because of concern about red blood cell contamination. This specimen was tissue from the rectum, taken at autopsy. The clonotype comes from a woman aged 18 to 55 with breast cancer.

For the CDR3, the sequence is CASSLRWTWAETQYF. In nucleotide form, the sequence is TGTGCCAGCAGCCTACGATGGACTTGGGCAGAGACCCAGTACTTC. The chain is made from TRBV7-2 and TRBJ2-5; 5 matching bases give a weak D call of TRBD2. Taken from cysteine to phenylalanine, the CDR3 has 15 residues. Of the read, only the CDR3 DNA is kept; its 45 bases are in frame from base 1. Looking up the germline V gene yields CDR1 SGHTA and CDR2 FQGNSA. Relative to germline, V is 5 bases shorter and J is 4 bases shorter, with 17 bases between their ends.